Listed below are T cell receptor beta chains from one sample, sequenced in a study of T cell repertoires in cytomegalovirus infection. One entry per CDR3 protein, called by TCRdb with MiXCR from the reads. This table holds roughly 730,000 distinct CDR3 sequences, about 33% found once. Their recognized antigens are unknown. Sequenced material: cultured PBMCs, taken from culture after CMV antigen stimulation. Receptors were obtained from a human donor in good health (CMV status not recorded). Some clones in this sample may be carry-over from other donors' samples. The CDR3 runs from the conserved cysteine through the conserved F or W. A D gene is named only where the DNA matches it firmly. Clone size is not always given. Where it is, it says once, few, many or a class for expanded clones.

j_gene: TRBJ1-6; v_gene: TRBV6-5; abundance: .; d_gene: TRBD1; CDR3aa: CASRARPGQGASPLHF; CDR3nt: TGTGCCAGCAGAGCAAGGCCGGGACAGGGGGCTTCACCCCTCCACTTT
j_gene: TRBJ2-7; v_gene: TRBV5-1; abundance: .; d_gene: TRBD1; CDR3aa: CASSARGQGGPSSYEQYF; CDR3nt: TGCGCCAGCAGCGCGAGGGGACAGGGAGGGCCCAGCTCCTACGAGCAGTACTTC
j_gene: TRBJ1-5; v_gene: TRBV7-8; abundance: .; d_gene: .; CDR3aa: CASSPDVGTSSQPQHF; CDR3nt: TGTGCCAGCAGCCCCGATGTGGGGACCAGCAGTCAGCCCCAGCATTTT
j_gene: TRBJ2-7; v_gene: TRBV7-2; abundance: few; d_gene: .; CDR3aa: CASSSPGLRHEQYF; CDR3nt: TGTGCCAGCAGCTCACCCGGACTACGCCACGAGCAGTACTTC
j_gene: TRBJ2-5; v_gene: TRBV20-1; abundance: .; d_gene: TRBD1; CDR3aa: CSASDRVDQETQYF; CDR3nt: TGCAGTGCTTCGGACAGGGTTGACCAAGAGACCCAGTACTTC
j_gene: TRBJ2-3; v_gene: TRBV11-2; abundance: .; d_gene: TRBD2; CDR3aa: CASTIGRTRGTDTQYF; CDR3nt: TGTGCCAGCACCATCGGACGGACTAGGGGCACAGATACGCAGTATTTT
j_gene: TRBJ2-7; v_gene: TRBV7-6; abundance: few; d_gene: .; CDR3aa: CASSLPGVRQYF; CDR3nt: TGTGCCAGCAGCCTACCGGGGGTGAGGCAGTACTTC
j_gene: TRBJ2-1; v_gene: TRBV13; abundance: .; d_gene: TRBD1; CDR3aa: CASTQGASSYNEQFF; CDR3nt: TGTGCCAGCACCCAGGGGGCGAGCTCCTACAATGAGCAGTTCTTC
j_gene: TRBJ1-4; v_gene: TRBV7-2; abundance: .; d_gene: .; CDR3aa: CASSPGPLREELFF; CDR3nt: TGTGCCAGCAGCCCGGGACCGCTTCGGGAGGAACTGTTTTTT
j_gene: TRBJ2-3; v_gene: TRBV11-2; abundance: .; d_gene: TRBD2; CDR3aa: CASSLGDYTDTQYF; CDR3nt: TGTGCCAGCAGCTTAGGGGACTACACAGATACGCAGTATTTT